This T cell receptor (beta chain) was profiled in a study of T cell responses to AZD1222 COVID-19 vaccine. General study results and limits: The donors showed a predominance of white British ancestry and of females, with possible underestimation of clonal diversity.

A word on this clone: Its antigen is as yet unknown.

This CDR3 is 14 amino acids long. Germline CDR1 and CDR2: KGHSH and LQKENI. V was cut by 5 bases and J by 4 bases, with 13 bases left in between. The protocol was immunoSEQ multiplex PCR, while the TCRdb copy is restricted to in-frame clones and leaves out a portion. Of 150,000 or so clones listed, 80% to 95% are singletons. The V and J genes are TRBV18 and TRBJ2-3; D possibly uses TRBD1 or TRBD2 (5 bases each). This receptor was taken from an adult who received the AZD1222 COVID-19 vaccine. Specimen: peripheral blood, collected 28 days after the second AZD1222 dose. This chain's CDR3 is CASSGDVMPDTQYF. The CDR3 DNA reads TGTGCCAGCTCAGGGGACGTGATGCCAGATACGCAGTATTTT.